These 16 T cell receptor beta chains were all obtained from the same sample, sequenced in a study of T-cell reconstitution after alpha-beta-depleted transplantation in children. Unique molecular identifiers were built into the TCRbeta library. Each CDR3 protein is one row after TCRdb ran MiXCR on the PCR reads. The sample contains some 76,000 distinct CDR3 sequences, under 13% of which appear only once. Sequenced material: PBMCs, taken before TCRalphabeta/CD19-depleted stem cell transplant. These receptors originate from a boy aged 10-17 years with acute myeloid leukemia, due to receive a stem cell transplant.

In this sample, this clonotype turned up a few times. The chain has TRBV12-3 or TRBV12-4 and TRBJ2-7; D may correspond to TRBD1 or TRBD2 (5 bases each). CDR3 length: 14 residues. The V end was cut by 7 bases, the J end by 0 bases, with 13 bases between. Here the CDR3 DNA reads TGTGCCAGCACCGGGACGGATCCCTCCTACGAGCAGTACGTC. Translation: CASTGTDPSYEQYV.

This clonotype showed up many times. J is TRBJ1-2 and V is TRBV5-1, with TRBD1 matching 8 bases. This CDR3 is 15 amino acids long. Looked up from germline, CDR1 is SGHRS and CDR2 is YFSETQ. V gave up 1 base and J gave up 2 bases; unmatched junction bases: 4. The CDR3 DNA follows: TGCGCCAGCAGCTTGTCGGGACAGGCGAACTATGGCTACACCTTC. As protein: CASSLSGQANYGYTF.

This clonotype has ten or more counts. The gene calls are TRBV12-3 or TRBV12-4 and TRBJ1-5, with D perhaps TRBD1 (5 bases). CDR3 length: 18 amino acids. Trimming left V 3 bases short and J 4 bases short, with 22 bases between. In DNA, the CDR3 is TGTGCCAGCAGTTTTAAAGGTTCCGACAGATTCTCTAATCAGCCCCAGCATTTT. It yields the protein CASSFKGSDRFSNQPQHF.

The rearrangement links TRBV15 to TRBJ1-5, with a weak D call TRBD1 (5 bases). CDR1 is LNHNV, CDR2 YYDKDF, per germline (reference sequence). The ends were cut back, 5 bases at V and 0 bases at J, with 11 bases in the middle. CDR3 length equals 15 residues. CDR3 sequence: CATSPDIASNQPQHF. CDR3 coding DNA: TGTGCCACCAGCCCGGACATCGCTAGCAATCAGCCCCAGCATTTT. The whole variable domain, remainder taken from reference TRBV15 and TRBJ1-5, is DAMVIQNPRYQVTQFGKPVTLSCSQTLNHNVMYWYQQKSSQAPKLLFHYYDKDFNNEADTPDNFQSRRPNTSFCFLDIRSPGLGDTAMYLCATSPDIASNQPQHFGDGTRLSIL.

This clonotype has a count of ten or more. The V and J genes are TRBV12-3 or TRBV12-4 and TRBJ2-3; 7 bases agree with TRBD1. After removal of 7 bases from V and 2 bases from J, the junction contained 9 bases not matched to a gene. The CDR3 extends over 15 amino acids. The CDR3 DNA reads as TGTGCCAGCACCGGGGACAGAAGTTACACAGATACGCAGTATTTT. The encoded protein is CASTGDRSYTDTQYF.

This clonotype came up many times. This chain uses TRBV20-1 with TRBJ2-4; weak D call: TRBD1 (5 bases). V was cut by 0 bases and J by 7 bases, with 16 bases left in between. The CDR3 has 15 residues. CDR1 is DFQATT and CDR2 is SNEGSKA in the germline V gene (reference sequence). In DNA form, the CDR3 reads TGCAGTGCTAGAGATGGGGCGGATCCTTTGAACATTCAGTACTTC. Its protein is CSARDGADPLNIQYF.

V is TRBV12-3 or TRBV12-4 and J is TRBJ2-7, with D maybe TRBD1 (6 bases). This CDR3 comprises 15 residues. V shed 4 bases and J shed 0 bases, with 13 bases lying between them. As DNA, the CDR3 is TGTGCCAGCAGTTCGGGACACCTGAGCTCCTACGAGCAGTACGTC. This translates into CASSSGHLSSYEQYV.

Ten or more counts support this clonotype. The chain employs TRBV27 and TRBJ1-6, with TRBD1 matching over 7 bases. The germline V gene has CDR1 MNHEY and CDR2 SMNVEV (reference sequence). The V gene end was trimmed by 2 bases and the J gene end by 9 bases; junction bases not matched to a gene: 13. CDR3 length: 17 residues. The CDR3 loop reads CASSLESTGVNGSPLHF. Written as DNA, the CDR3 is TGTGCCAGCAGTTTAGAGTCCACAGGGGTTAACGGTTCACCCCTCCACTTT.

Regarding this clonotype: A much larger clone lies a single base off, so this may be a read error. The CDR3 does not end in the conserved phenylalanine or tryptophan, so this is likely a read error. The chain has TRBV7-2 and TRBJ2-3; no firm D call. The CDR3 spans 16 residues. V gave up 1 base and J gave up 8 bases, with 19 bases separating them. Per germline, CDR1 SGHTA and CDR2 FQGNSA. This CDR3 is CASSLGLTVSSGTQYL. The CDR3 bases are TGTGCCAGCAGCTTAGGATTAACCGTTAGCTCTGGTACGCAGTATTTA.

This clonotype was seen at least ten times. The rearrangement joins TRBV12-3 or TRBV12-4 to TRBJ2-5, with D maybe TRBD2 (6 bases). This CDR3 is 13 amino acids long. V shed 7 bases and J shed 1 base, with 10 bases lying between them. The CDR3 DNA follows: TGTGCCAGCAATCGGAGGGGCCAAGAGACCCAGTACTTC. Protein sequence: CASNRRGQETQYF.

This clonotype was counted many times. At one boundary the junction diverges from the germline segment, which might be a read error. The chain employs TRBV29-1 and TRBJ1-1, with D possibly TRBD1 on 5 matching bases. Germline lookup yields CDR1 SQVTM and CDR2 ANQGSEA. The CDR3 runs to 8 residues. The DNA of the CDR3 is TGCAGCACAACGGCGGGGCACTTT. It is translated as CSTTAGHF. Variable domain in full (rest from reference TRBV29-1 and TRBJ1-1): SAVISQKPSRDICQRGTSLTIQCQVDSQVTMMFWYRQQPGQSLTLIATANQGSEATYESGFVIDKFPISRPNLTFSTLTVSNMSPEDSSIYLCSTTAGHFGQGTRLTVV.

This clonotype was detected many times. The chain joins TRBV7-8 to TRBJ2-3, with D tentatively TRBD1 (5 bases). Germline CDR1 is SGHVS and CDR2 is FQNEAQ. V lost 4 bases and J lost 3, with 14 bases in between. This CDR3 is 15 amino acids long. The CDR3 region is CASSSTGARTDTQYF. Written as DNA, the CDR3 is TGTGCCAGCAGCTCCACTGGGGCCAGGACAGATACGCAGTATTTT.

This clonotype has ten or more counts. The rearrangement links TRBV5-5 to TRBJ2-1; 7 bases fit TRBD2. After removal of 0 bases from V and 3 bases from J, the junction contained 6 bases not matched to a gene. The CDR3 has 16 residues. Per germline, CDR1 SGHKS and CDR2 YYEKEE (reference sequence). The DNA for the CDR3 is TGTGCCAGCAGCTTGGCCGGGACTACCTTCTACAATGAGCAGTTCTTC. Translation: CASSLAGTTFYNEQFF.

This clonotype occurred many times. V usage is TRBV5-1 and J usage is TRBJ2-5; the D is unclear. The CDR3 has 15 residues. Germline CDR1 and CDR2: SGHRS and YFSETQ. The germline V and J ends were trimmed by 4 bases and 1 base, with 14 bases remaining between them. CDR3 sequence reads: CASSEGSLPQETQYF. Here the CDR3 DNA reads TGCGCCAGCAGCGAAGGGTCCCTCCCCCAAGAGACCCAGTACTTC.

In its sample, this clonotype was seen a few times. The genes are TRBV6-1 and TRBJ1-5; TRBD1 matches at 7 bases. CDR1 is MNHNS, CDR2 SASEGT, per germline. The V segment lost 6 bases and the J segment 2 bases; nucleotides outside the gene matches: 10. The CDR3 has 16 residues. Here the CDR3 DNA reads TGTGCCAGCAGACCGACAGGGATCAGAGGCAATCAGCCCCAGCATTTT. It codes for CASRPTGIRGNQPQHF.

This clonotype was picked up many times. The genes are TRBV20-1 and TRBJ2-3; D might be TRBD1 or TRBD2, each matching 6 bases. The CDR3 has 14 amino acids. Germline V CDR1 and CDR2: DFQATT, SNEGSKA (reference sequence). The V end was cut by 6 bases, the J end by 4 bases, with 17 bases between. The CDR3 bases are TGCAGTGCCGGGGGCGGGAAACTCCCAGATACGCAGTATTTT. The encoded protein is CSAGGGKLPDTQYF.